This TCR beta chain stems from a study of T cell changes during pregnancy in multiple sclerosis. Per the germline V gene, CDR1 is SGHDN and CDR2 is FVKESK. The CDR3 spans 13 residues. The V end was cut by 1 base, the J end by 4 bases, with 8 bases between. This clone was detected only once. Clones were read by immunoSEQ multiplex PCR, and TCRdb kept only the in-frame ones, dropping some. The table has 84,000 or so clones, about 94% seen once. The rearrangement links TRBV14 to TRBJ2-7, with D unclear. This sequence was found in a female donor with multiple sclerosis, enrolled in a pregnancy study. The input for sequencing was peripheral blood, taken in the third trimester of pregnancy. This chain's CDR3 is CASSQVFGYEQYF. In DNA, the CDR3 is TGTGCCAGCAGCCAAGTTTTCGGTTACGAGCAGTACTTC.